Listed here are 21 T cell receptor beta chains from one sample, sequenced in a study of Ad26.COV2.S vaccination and SARS-CoV-2 variants (dated by TCRdb to about 2021). This specimen's treatment or condition label, per the study, means: roughly 20 received Ad26.COV2.S at low or high dose, single or two shots; several received placebo; per-sample allocation not given. Repertoires of vaccine and placebo recipients were sequenced from samples collected on day 63 after the first injection. Library construction relied on the immunoSEQ multiplex PCR assay. TCRdb took this table from immuneACCESS and kept in-frame rearrangements with V and J called. Such tables lack part of the clones; where checked against another copy, unresolved V genes explain under half of the gap, and the rest is unexplained. The sample yields fewer than 900,000 clones; about 89% were counted once. Together, the top ten hold over 1.3% of the sample.

The material sequenced was peripheral blood, taken in a trial of Ad26.COV2.S vaccine versus placebo. The receptors derive from a person aged 18-60 years who received the Ad26.COV2.S COVID-19 vaccine or a placebo.

The chain uses TRBV10-3 and TRBJ1-5; no firm D call. Deletions cut 6 bases from V and 5 bases from J, with 11 bases between. The CDR3 covers 13 residues. Germline lookup yields CDR1 ENHRY and CDR2 SYGVKD. This CDR3 is CAISYRADQPQHF. The CDR3 DNA reads as TGTGCCATCAGCTACAGAGCCGATCAGCCCCAGCATTTT.

Turning to this clone: The identical CDR3 is also encoded by other nucleotide sequences in the sample. The V and J genes are TRBV29-1 and TRBJ1-5; no firm D call. V dropped 4 bases and J dropped 4 bases, with 8 bases sitting between them. The germline gives CDR1 SQVTM, CDR2 ANQGSEA. The CDR3 is 12 residues long. This CDR3 is CSVGDFNQPQHF. CDR3 bases: TGCAGCGTTGGGGATTTTAATCAGCCCCAGCATTTT.

This clone appeared a single time. The chain carries TRBV7-2 and TRBJ2-3; D remains ambiguous. Trimming left V 5 bases short and J 0 bases short, with 15 bases between. The germline gives CDR1 SGHTA, CDR2 FQGNSA. The CDR3 extends over 16 amino acids. The CDR3 loop reads CASSPLGLLSTDTQYF. The CDR3 DNA reads TGTGCCAGCAGCCCCCTGGGTCTCCTGAGCACAGATACGCAGTATTTT.

CDR3 sequence: CATSDPLNTQYF. The CDR3 nucleotides read TGTGCCACCAGTGACCCCCTGAATACCCAGTACTTC. The chain uses TRBV24-1 and TRBJ2-5; D call uncertain. Trimming stripped 4 bases from V and 8 bases from J, with 10 bases between. The CDR3 covers 12 residues. Germline V gene lookup returns CDR1 KGHDR and CDR2 SFDVKD.

This clone was seen a handful of times. The chain couples TRBV3-1 (or the pseudogene TRBV3-2) to TRBJ2-2; D gene unclear. The CDR3 spans 14 residues. Trimming took 1 base from V and 7 from J, leaving 10 bases between them. Germline V gene sequence: CDR1 LGHDT, CDR2 YNNKEL (reference sequence). The CDR3 here is CASSQAQNRGELFF. CDR3 coding DNA: TGTGCCAGCAGCCAAGCCCAGAACCGCGGGGAGCTGTTTTTT.

J is TRBJ1-2 and V is TRBV24-1; D is undetermined. CDR1 is KGHDR, CDR2 SFDVKD, per germline. The CDR3 extends over 17 amino acids. V was trimmed by 4 bases and J by 0 bases, leaving 17 bases between them. The CDR3 DNA follows: TGTGCCACCAGTGACCCTGAAGACATTCGCCCTAACTATGGCTACACCTTC. It yields the protein CATSDPEDIRPNYGYTF.

In its sample, this clone was seen once. This chain uses TRBV3-1 (or the pseudogene TRBV3-2) with TRBJ2-7; 12 nucleotides line up with TRBD2. The CDR3 sequence is 15 residues long. The germline V gene encodes CDR1 LGHDT and CDR2 YNNKEL (reference sequence). Unmatched junction bases numbered 4, after V lost 0 bases and J lost 7 bases. In nucleotides, the CDR3 is TGTGCCAGCAGCCAAGATCTAGCGGGAGGGTGGGAGCAGTACTTC. Its protein product is CASSQDLAGGWEQYF.

This rearrangement joins TRBV3-1 (or the pseudogene TRBV3-2) to TRBJ1-2, with unresolved D. From germline, CDR1 is LGHDT and CDR2 YNNKEL (reference sequence). Between the trimmed V and J ends, which lost 4 bases and 4 bases, there was a span of 16 bases. The CDR3 contains 15 residues. CDR3 sequence: CASSPQANTPYGYTF. The CDR3 coding sequence is TGTGCCAGCAGCCCCCAAGCCAATACCCCCTATGGCTACACCTTC.

The chain uses TRBV27 and TRBJ2-7; unclear D gene. CDR1 is MNHEY, CDR2 SMNVEV, per germline (reference sequence). The ends were cut back, 2 bases at V and 0 bases at J, with 11 bases in the middle. The CDR3 length is 15 residues. CDR3 bases: TGTGCCAGCAGTTTAAGTAGTAGCTACTCCTACGAGCAGTACTTC. Translated, it gives CASSLSSSYSYEQYF.

Here the CDR3 DNA reads TGTGCCAGCACCACGGTTTCCAGGGCCTATGGCTACACCTTC. This codes for CASTTVSRAYGYTF. V gene TRBV7-2 combines with J gene TRBJ1-2, with a possible D match to TRBD1 (5 bases). Germline-derived CDR1 and CDR2 are SGHTA and FQGNSA. V shed 7 bases and J shed 4 bases, with 16 bases lying between them. The CDR3 length is 14 residues.

The rearrangement joins TRBV5-1 to TRBJ2-2; 11 bases map to TRBD2. CDR1 and CDR2 (germline): SGHRS, YFSETQ. The V and J ends lost 0 bases and 0 bases, in that order; junction bases with no gene match: 4. This CDR3 has 18 amino acids. DNA of the CDR3: TGCGCCAGCAGCTTGGGACTAGCGGGAACAACGAACACCGGGGAGCTGTTTTTT. Its protein is CASSLGLAGTTNTGELFF. Filled out from reference TRBV5-1 and TRBJ2-2, the complete variable domain reads KAGVTQTPRYLIKTRGQQVTLSCSPISGHRSVSWYQQTPGQGLQFLFEYFSETQRNKGNFPGRFSGRQFSNSRSEMNVSTLELGDSALYLCASSLGLAGTTNTGELFFGEGSRLTVL.

This clone was picked up one time. The chain employs TRBV6-5 and TRBJ2-3, with D maybe TRBD1 (5 bases). In germline, CDR1 is MNHEY, CDR2 SVGAGI. The CDR3 has 15 residues. The V end lost 3 bases, the J end lost 6 bases, and 16 bases lay between the germline ends. CDR3 in amino acids: CASSYHGSGADTQYF. CDR3 nucleotide sequence: TGTGCCAGCAGTTATCACGGAAGTGGGGCTGATACGCAGTATTTT.

DNA of the CDR3: TGTGCCAGCAGAGGGACATCTGGGGCCAACGTCCTGACTTTC. The encoded protein is CASRGTSGANVLTF. This sequence joins TRBV2 and TRBJ2-6; possibly TRBD1 for D (6 bases). V was clipped by 6 bases and J by 1 base, with 7 bases between them. The CDR3 is 14 amino acids. Germline V gene sequence: CDR1 SNHLY, CDR2 FYNNEI.

This chain links TRBV9 with TRBJ2-1, with 9 bases aligning to TRBD2. Germline V gene lookup returns CDR1 SGDLS and CDR2 YYNGEE. This CDR3 spans 17 amino acids. Unmatched junction bases numbered 4, after V lost 0 bases and J lost 0 bases. CDR3 bases: TGTGCCAGCAGCGTAGGGGATAGCGGGAGCTCCTACAATGAGCAGTTCTTC. Encoded protein: CASSVGDSGSSYNEQFF.

This sequence joins TRBV11-2 and TRBJ1-4; D perhaps matches TRBD1 (5 bases). Germline V gene sequence: CDR1 SGHAT, CDR2 FQNNGV. Trimming pared 1 base from V and 3 bases from J, leaving 15 bases between. CDR3 length equals 17 residues. The CDR3 DNA follows: TGTGCCAGCAGCTTAGGCGTTTTGGGGCGGCCTAATGAAAAACTGTTTTTT. The encoded protein is CASSLGVLGRPNEKLFF. The full variable domain, its missing parts supplied by reference TRBV11-2 and TRBJ1-4, is EAGVAQSPRYKIIEKRQSVAFWCNPISGHATLYWYQQILGQGPKLLIQFQNNGVVDDSQLPKDRFSAERLKGVDSTLKIQPAKLEDSAVYLCASSLGVLGRPNEKLFFGSGTQLSVL.

The chain combines TRBV6-5 with TRBJ2-7; unclear D gene. In germline, CDR1 is MNHEY, CDR2 SVGAGI. V was shortened by 8 bases and J by 2 bases, with 19 bases between the two germline ends. This CDR3 is built from 15 residues. CDR3 coding DNA: TGTGCCAGCCGCGCTGTGGGCTTTTCAGCCTACGAGCAGTACTTC. It codes for CASRAVGFSAYEQYF.

The V gene is TRBV7-2, the J gene TRBJ2-1; the D gene is possibly TRBD1 (5 bases). The germline CDR1 and CDR2 sequences are SGHTA and FQGNSA. The CDR3 is 15 amino acids. Trimming cost V 2 bases and J 7 bases, with 15 bases left between them. CDR3 residues: CASSLPGLGINEQFF. DNA of the CDR3: TGTGCCAGCAGCTTACCAGGGCTAGGAATAAATGAGCAGTTCTTC.

J is TRBJ1-2 and V is TRBV10-3; TRBD1 might be the D (5 bases). Germline-derived CDR1 and CDR2 are ENHRY and SYGVKD. The CDR3 runs to 13 residues. V gave up 6 bases and J gave up 5 bases, with 13 bases separating them. The CDR3 sequence: CAISVDMEYGYTF. The CDR3 nucleotides are TGTGCCATCAGCGTGGACATGGAATATGGCTACACCTTC.

V gene TRBV7-9 combines with J gene TRBJ2-7, with D unresolved. This CDR3 contains 13 residues. The germline gives CDR1 SEHNR, CDR2 FQNEAQ (reference sequence). V was clipped by 5 bases and J by 5 bases, with 13 bases between them. The CDR3 nucleotides are TGTGCCAGCAGCCCCAGATTCGGCGACGAGCAGTACTTC. Its translation is CASSPRFGDEQYF.

A single count supports this clone. The chain recombines TRBV7-6 with TRBJ2-7; tentative D call: TRBD1 (6 bases). Germline CDR1 SGHVS, CDR2 FNYEAQ. Trimming shortened V by 4 bases and J by 9 bases, and 19 bases separated the two germline ends. The CDR3 contains 14 residues. CDR3 DNA: TGTGCCAGCAGCTCCCAACAGGGTCTCTCGTTGCAGTACTTC. It yields the protein CASSSQQGLSLQYF.

The chain couples TRBV5-1 to TRBJ1-2, with a weak D call TRBD1 (6 bases). Germline V lookup: CDR1 SGHRS, CDR2 YFSETQ. The CDR3 is 14 residues long. V lost 6 bases, J lost 2 bases, and 14 bases lay in between. Here the CDR3 DNA reads TGCGCCAGCACCGTACACCAGGGGAACTATGGCTACACCTTC. It is translated as CASTVHQGNYGYTF.